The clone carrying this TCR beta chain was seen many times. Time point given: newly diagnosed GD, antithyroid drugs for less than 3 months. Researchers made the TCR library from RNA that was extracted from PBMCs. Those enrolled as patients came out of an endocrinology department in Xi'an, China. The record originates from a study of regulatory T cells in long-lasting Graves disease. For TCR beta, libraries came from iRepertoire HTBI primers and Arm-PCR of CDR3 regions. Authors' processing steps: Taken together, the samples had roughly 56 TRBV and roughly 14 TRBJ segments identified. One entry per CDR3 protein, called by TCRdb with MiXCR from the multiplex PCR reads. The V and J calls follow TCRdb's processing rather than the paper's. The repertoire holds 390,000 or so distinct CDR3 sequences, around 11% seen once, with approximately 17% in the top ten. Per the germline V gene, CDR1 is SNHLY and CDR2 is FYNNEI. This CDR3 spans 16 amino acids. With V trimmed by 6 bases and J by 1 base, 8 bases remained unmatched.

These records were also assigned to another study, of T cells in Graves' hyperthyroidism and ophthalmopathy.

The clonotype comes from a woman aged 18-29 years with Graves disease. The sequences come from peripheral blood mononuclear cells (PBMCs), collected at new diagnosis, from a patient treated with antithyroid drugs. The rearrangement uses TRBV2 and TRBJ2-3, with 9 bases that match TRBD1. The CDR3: CASRPQDRGGTDTQYF. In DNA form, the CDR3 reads TGTGCCAGCAGGCCTCAGGACAGGGGAGGCACAGATACGCAGTATTTT. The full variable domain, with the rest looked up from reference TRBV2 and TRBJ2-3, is EPEVTQTPSHQVTQMGQEVILRCVPISNHLYFYWYRQILGQKVEFLVSFYNNEISEKSEIFDDQFSVERPDGSNFTLKIRSTKLEDSAMYFCASRPQDRGGTDTQYFGPGTRLTVL.